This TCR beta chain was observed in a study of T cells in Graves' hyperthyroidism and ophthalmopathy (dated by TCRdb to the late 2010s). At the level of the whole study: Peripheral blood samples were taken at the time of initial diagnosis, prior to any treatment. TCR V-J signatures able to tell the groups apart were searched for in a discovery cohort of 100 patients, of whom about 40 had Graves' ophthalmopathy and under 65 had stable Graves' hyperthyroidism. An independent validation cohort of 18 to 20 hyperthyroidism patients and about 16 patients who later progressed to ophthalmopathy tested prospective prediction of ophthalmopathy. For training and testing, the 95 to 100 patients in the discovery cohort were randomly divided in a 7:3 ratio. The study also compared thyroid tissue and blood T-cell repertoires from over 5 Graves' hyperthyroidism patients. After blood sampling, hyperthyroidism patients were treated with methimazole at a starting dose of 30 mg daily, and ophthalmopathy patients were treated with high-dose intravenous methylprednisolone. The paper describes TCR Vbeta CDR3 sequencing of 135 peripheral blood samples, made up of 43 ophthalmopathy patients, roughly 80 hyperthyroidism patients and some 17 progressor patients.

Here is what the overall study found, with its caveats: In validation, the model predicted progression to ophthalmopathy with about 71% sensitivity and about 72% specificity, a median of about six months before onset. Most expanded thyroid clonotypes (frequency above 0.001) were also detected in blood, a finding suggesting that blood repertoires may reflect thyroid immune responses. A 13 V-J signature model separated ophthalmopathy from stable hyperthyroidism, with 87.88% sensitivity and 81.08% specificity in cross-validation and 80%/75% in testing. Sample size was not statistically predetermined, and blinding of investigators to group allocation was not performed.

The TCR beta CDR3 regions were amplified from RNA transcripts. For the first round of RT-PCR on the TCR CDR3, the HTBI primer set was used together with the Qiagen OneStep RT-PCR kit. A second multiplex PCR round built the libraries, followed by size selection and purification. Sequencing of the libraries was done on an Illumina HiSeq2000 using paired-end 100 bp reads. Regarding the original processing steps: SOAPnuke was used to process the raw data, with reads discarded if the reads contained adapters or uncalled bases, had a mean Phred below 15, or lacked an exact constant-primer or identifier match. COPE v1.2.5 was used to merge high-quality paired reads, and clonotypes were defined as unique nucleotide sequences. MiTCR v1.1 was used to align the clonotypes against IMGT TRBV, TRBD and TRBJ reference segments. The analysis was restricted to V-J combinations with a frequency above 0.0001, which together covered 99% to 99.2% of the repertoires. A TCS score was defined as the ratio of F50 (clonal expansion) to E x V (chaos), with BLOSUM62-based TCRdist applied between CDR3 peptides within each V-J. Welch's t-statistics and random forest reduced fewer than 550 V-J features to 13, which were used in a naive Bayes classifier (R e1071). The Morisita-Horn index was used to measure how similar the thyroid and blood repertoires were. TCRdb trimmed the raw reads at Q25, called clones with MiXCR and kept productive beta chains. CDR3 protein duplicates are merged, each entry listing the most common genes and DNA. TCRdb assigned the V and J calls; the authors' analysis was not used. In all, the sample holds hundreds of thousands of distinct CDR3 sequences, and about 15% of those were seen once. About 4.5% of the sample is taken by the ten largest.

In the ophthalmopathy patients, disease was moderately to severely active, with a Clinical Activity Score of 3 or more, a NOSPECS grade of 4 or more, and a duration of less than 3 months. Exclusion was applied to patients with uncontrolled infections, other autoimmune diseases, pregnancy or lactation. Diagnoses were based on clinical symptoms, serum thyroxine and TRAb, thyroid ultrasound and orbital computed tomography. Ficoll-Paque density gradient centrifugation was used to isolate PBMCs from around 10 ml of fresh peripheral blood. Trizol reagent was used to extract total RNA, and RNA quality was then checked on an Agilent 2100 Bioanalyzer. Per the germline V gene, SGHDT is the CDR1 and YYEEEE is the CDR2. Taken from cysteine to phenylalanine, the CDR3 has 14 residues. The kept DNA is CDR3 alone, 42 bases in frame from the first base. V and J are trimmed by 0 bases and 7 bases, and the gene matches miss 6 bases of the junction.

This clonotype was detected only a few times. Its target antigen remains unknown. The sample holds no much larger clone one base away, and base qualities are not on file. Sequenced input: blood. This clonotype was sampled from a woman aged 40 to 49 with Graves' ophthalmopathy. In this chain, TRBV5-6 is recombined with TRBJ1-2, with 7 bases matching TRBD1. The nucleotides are TGTGCCAGCAGCTTGGGGGGACAGCCGACTGGCTACACCTTC. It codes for CASSLGGQPTGYTF.